These 19 T cell receptor beta chains were all obtained from the same sample, sequenced in a study of blood T cell repertoires in COVID-19. TCRdb's table, derived via immunoSEQ multiplex PCR, lists solely in-frame clones and lacks some. The sample includes some 140,000 clones, 75% to 95% of them seen just once. The source material was peripheral blood. The receptors stem from a man aged 50-59 years with acute or convalescent COVID-19.

The rearrangement joins TRBV19 to TRBJ2-1; TRBD1 matches at 10 bases. The junction had 4 bases not matched to a gene; V was cut back by 4 bases and J by 4 bases. Germline CDR1 LNHDA, CDR2 SQIVND (reference sequence). CDR3 size: 15 residues. The CDR3 loop is CASSKGTGAYNEQFF. The CDR3 DNA reads as TGTGCCAGTAGTAAGGGGACAGGGGCTTACAATGAGCAGTTCTTC.

The V call is TRBV10-3, the J call TRBJ2-7; 12 nucleotides line up with TRBD2. This CDR3 spans 16 amino acids. Unmatched junction bases numbered 3, after V lost 3 bases and J lost 0 bases. CDR1 is ENHRY and CDR2 is SYGVKD in the germline V gene. The CDR3 protein is CAISEGLAGPSYEQYF. As DNA, the CDR3 is TGTGCCATCAGTGAAGGACTAGCGGGGCCCTCCTACGAGCAGTACTTC.

The chain uses TRBV2 and TRBJ1-5; D gene unclear. CDR3 length equals 13 residues. Per germline, CDR1 SNHLY and CDR2 FYNNEI. Trimming cost V 5 bases and J 7 bases, with 12 bases left between them. The DNA of the CDR3 is TGTGCCAGCAGTTCCCGTACATCGCAGCCCCAGCATTTT. This translates into CASSSRTSQPQHF.

This clone was recorded a few times. This chain uses TRBV5-1 with TRBJ2-2; D perhaps matches TRBD2 (6 bases). The CDR3 contains 15 residues. CDR1 and CDR2 from the germline V gene are SGHRS and YFSETQ. The V gene lost 1 base and the J gene lost 4 bases, with 11 bases spanning the gap. The CDR3 DNA sequence: TGCGCCAGCAGCTTGAATAGGAGGGCCACCGGGGAGCTGTTTTTT. This sequence encodes CASSLNRRATGELFF.

The V call is TRBV7-8, the J call TRBJ2-3, with a possible D match to TRBD2 (6 bases). The CDR3 contains 15 residues. Germline CDR1 reads SGHVS; CDR2 reads FQNEAQ. V shed 1 base and J shed 4 bases, with 12 bases lying between them. Written as DNA, the CDR3 is TGTGCCAGCAGCTTAGGTGCGGGAAAGGCAGATACGCAGTATTTT. This sequence encodes CASSLGAGKADTQYF. Full variable domain (remainder filled in from reference TRBV7-8 and TRBJ2-3): GAGVSQSPRYKVAKRGQDVALRCDPISGHVSLFWYQQALGQGPEFLTYFQNEAQLDKSGLPSDRFFAERPEGSVSTLKIQRTQQEDSAVYLCASSLGAGKADTQYFGPGTRLTVL.

V usage is TRBV12-3 or TRBV12-4 and J usage is TRBJ1-1, with a possible D match to TRBD1 (5 bases). The CDR3 contains 13 residues. The V and J ends lost 6 bases and 6 bases respectively, with 14 bases between them. The CDR3 DNA reads TGTGCCAGCAGGCCCGGGGGAAGCCCTGAAGCTTTCTTT. Its translation: CASRPGGSPEAFF.

CDR3: CASSILGSNSPLHF. The CDR3 DNA sequence: TGTGCCAGTAGTATATTGGGTAGCAATTCACCCCTCCACTTT. The chain links TRBV19 to TRBJ1-6; no definite D call. The V end was cut by 2 bases, the J end by 7 bases, with 9 bases between. CDR1 and CDR2 (germline): LNHDA, SQIVND (reference sequence). The CDR3 loop spans 14 amino acids.

The rearrangement links TRBV25-1 to TRBJ2-7; D may be TRBD2 (5 bases). Germline CDR1 MGHDK, CDR2 SYGVNS. Trimming took off 8 bases at V and 6 bases at J, with 23 bases between the two ends. This CDR3 region has 15 residues. The CDR3 is CASASTLASPGEQYV. The CDR3 bases are TGTGCCAGCGCTTCTACGCTAGCTAGTCCAGGCGAGCAGTACGTC.

V and J are TRBV6-6 and TRBJ1-1; D is unresolved. The germline CDR1 and CDR2 sequences are MNHNY and SVGAGI (reference sequence). Between the trimmed V and J ends, which lost 6 bases and 0 bases, there was a span of 5 bases. The length of the CDR3 is 12 residues. The CDR3 nucleotides are TGTGCCAGCAGCGACATGAACACTGAAGCTTTCTTT. This gives the protein CASSDMNTEAFF.

The chain is built from TRBV27 and TRBJ2-2, with 10 bases matching TRBD2. CDR1 is MNHEY, CDR2 SMNVEV, per germline (reference sequence). This CDR3 contains 15 residues. V gave up 4 bases and J gave up 7 bases; unmatched junction bases: 6. This CDR3 is CASSYGTSVIGELFF. The CDR3 DNA reads as TGTGCCAGCAGTTACGGGACTAGCGTTATCGGGGAGCTGTTTTTT.

This chain connects TRBV3-1 (or the pseudogene TRBV3-2) to TRBJ1-5; 7 nucleotides match TRBD1. Losses at the gene ends were 5 bases for V and 2 bases for J; bases not matched to a gene: 9. CDR3 length equals 16 residues. Germline V gene sequence: CDR1 LGHDT, CDR2 YNNKEL (reference sequence). The chain's CDR3 is CASSTTGQAGNQPQHF. The CDR3 bases are TGTGCCAGCAGCACAACCGGACAGGCGGGCAATCAGCCCCAGCATTTT.

CDR3 loop: CASSYQGGETQYF. The CDR3 DNA follows: TGTGCCAGCAGTTACCAGGGTGGAGAGACCCAGTACTTC. This sequence joins TRBV5-6 and TRBJ2-5; D is perhaps TRBD1 (5 bases). Germline V gene sequence: CDR1 SGHDT, CDR2 YYEEEE. The V gene lost 5 bases and the J gene lost 4 bases, with 12 bases spanning the gap. The CDR3 consists of 13 residues.

The chain combines TRBV6-6 with TRBJ2-5, with a weak D call TRBD1 (6 bases). CDR1 and CDR2 from the germline V gene are MNHNY and SVGAGI (reference sequence). The CDR3 length is 11 residues. V was cut by 8 bases and J by 8 bases, with 12 bases left in between. CDR3 nucleotide sequence: TGTGCCAGCGCCCACAGGGCCACCCAGTACTTC. Amino acids: CASAHRATQYF.

J is TRBJ2-1 and V is TRBV15; TRBD1 matches 7 bases. The length of the CDR3 is 16 residues. CDR1 and CDR2 from the germline V gene are LNHNV and YYDKDF (reference sequence). The ends lost 3 bases at V and 2 bases at J; junction bases unmatched: 7. The CDR3 sequence is CATSRSTGEPYNEQFF. CDR3 nucleotides: TGTGCCACCAGCAGGTCAACAGGGGAACCCTACAATGAGCAGTTCTTC.

V gene TRBV18 combines with J gene TRBJ2-3; D might be TRBD2 (6 bases). V lost 2 bases to trimming and J lost 3 bases, with 12 bases between them. The germline gives CDR1 KGHSH, CDR2 LQKENI. This CDR3 is built from 15 residues. CDR3 bases: TGTGCCAGCTCACCAGGACTAAGTCCTACAGATACGCAGTATTTT. Translating it yields CASSPGLSPTDTQYF. Full variable domain (outside the CDR3, taken from reference TRBV18 and TRBJ2-3): NAGVMQNPRHLVRRRGQEARLRCSPMKGHSHVYWYRQLPEEGLKFMVYLQKENIIDESGMPKERFSAEFPKEGPSILRIQQVVRGDSAAYFCASSPGLSPTDTQYFGPGTRLTVL.

This clone was detected once. The rearrangement joins TRBV4-2 to TRBJ2-3, with 8 bases matching TRBD2. Germline lookup yields CDR1 LGHNA and CDR2 YNFKEQ. Unmatched junction bases numbered 7, after V lost 1 base and J lost 4 bases. The CDR3 has 16 amino acids. CDR3 sequence: CASSQAQTSEADTQYF. DNA of the CDR3: TGTGCCAGCAGCCAAGCCCAGACTAGCGAGGCAGATACGCAGTATTTT.

The rearrangement links TRBV27 to TRBJ2-2, with D possibly TRBD2 on 6 matching bases. The CDR3 is made up of 14 amino acids. CDR1 MNHEY and CDR2 SMNVEV come from the germline V gene (reference sequence). Trimming pared 7 bases from V and 1 base from J, leaving 10 bases between. The CDR3 region is CASKKGLNTGELFF. The CDR3 nucleotides are TGTGCCAGCAAAAAGGGACTGAACACCGGGGAGCTGTTTTTT.

This chain's CDR3 is CASSLTGPNTGELFF. CDR3 nucleotide sequence: TGTGCCAGCAGCTTAACAGGGCCGAACACCGGGGAGCTGTTTTTT. J is TRBJ2-2 and V is TRBV7-9; perhaps TRBD1 as D (6 bases). The germline CDR1 and CDR2 sequences are SEHNR and FQNEAQ (reference sequence). The V end was cut by 2 bases, the J end by 0 bases, with 7 bases between. The CDR3 runs to 15 residues.

This sequence joins TRBV29-1 and TRBJ2-5, with 9 bases fitting TRBD2. The V and J ends lost 5 bases and 2 bases, in that order; junction bases with no gene match: 3. This CDR3 is built from 13 residues. Germline CDR1 reads SQVTM; CDR2 reads ANQGSEA. DNA of the CDR3: TGCAGCGTTCCTAGCGGGACTCAAGAGACCCAGTACTTC. Translating it yields CSVPSGTQETQYF.